This is a list of T cell receptor beta chains from one sample in a study of blood T cell repertoires in COVID-19. The data were produced by immunoSEQ multiplex PCR, yet TCRdb's version contains in-frame clones alone and is incomplete. Seen here are around 130,000 clones, roughly 89% observed once, and the top ten hold around 9.5%. Material: peripheral blood. The receptor source for this set is a man aged 25 to 40 with COVID-19, enrolled during active disease. CDR3s include the opening cysteine and the closing phenylalanine or tryptophan. Each record gives: clone size, V gene, J gene, D gene, CDR3 DNA, CDR3 protein. A D gene is named only where the DNA matches it firmly. Clone size appears in some rows only: once, few, many, or a class for an expanded clone.

once	TRBV2	TRBJ1-2	-	TGTGCCAGCAGTGGGAGTGGTCGGAGCTACACCTTC	CASSGSGRSYTF
-	TRBV24-1	TRBJ2-5	TRBD1	TGTGCCACCAGTGACGGGGGACAGGGTCCCAAAGAGACCCAGTACTTC	CATSDGGQGPKETQYF
-	TRBV5-8	TRBJ2-3	-	TGTGCCAGCAGCTTGGAAAGAATCCGAGCAGATACGCAGTATTTT	CASSLERIRADTQYF
once	TRBV6-5	TRBJ2-3	TRBD2	TGTGCCAGCAGCAATAGCGGGAGGGGCCCGCAGTATTTT	CASSNSGRGPQYF
once	TRBV5-5	TRBJ2-7	TRBD2	TGTGCCAGCAGCTTTGGTTTAGCGGGAACCGTCTACGAGCAGTACTTC	CASSFGLAGTVYEQYF
-	TRBV5-3	TRBJ2-7	-	TGTGCCAGAAGCTTGAACGGCTACGAGCAGTACTTC	CARSLNGYEQYF
once	TRBV2	TRBJ2-2	TRBD2	TGTGCCAGCAGTGAGATAGGGAGGGCCGGGGAGCTGTTTTTT	CASSEIGRAGELFF
once	TRBV30	TRBJ2-1	-	TGTGCCTGGGATACGGGACATTTAGACAATGAGCAGTTCTTC	CAWDTGHLDNEQFF
few	TRBV19	TRBJ1-2	-	TGTGCCAGTAGTAGCCCGATGGGCAGCGGGAACTATGGCTACACCTTC	CASSSPMGSGNYGYTF
-	TRBV5-6	TRBJ2-3	-	TGTGCCAGCAGCTTGGTATGGAGAGTTACGGATACGCAGTATTTT	CASSLVWRVTDTQYF
-	TRBV28	TRBJ2-1	TRBD2	TGTGCCAGCAGTTTTCCTAGCGGGAGCGATGAGCAGTTCTTC	CASSFPSGSDEQFF
few	TRBV5-1	TRBJ1-1	TRBD1	TGCGCCAGCAGCTTGGCCGGGACAGCTAACACTGAAGCTTTCTTT	CASSLAGTANTEAFF
-	TRBV5-6	TRBJ1-2	-	TGTGCCAGCAGCTTGTGGCAGTCTGACTATGGCTACACCTTC	CASSLWQSDYGYTF
-	TRBV28	TRBJ1-2	-	TGTGCCAGCAGTGAAAGGCAGGATGGCTACACCTTC	CASSERQDGYTF
-	TRBV20-1	TRBJ2-2	-	TGCAGTGCTAGTCCCTGGAGAACGAACACCGGGGAGCTGTTTTTT	CSASPWRTNTGELFF
-	TRBV5-4	TRBJ1-4	-	TGTGCCAGCAGCTCAGATGAAAAACTGTTTTTT	CASSSDEKLFF
-	TRBV5-1	TRBJ1-6	TRBD1	TGCGCCAGCAGCCTCCGGACAGGCTTCAATTCACCCCTCCACTTT	CASSLRTGFNSPLHF
-	TRBV4-3	TRBJ2-7	TRBD2	TGCGCCAGCAGCCAAGTAGCGGGCCCCAGGATCGAGCAGTACTTC	CASSQVAGPRIEQYF
many	TRBV18	TRBJ1-5	-	TGTGCCAGCTCACCATCACACTATAGCAATCAGCCCCAGCATTTT	CASSPSHYSNQPQHF
-	TRBV13	TRBJ2-2	TRBD1	TGTGCCAGCAGCCCAACTTTCACAGGGGATGCCGGGGAGCTGTTTTTT	CASSPTFTGDAGELFF
-	TRBV28	TRBJ1-5	-	TGTGCCAGCAGTTTCATAAGGGGAAATGTGGCCAATCAGCCCCAGCATTTT	CASSFIRGNVANQPQHF
-	TRBV2	TRBJ1-6	-	TGTGCCAGCAGTGTACCGGGGAACTCACCCCTCCACTTT	CASSVPGNSPLHF
-	TRBV9	TRBJ1-1	-	TGTGCCAGCAGCGTAGATAACACAAACACTGAAGCTTTCTTT	CASSVDNTNTEAFF
-	TRBV12-3/TRBV12-4	TRBJ2-2	-	TGTGCCAGCAGTGGGCCTCGGGGCGGGGAGCTGTTTTTT	CASSGPRGGELFF
once	TRBV6-2/TRBV6-3	TRBJ1-6	-	TGTGCCAGCAGTTACTTCACAGGGATGTCTTCACCCCTCCACTTT	CASSYFTGMSSPLHF
-	TRBV6-2/TRBV6-3	TRBJ2-2	-	TGTGCCAGCAGTTACGCAGACACCGGGGAGCTGTTTTTT	CASSYADTGELFF
once	TRBV27	TRBJ2-4	TRBD2	TGTGCCAGCAGTAAAGCGGGAGATCCCAAAAACATTCAGTACTTC	CASSKAGDPKNIQYF
-	TRBV2	TRBJ2-1	TRBD2	TGTGCCAGCACCTTTGAGCGGGAGCATGAGCAGTTCTTC	CASTFEREHEQFF